Listed here are 12 T cell receptor beta chains from one sample, sequenced in a study of vaccination effects on CD4 cells after COVID-19. Their antigens are not known. Culture proceeded for 10 days, and CD4+ T cells were then isolated. Everyone in the study got two shots of either the BNT162b2 or mRNA-1273 vaccine. The assay was immunoSEQ multiplex PCR, and TCRdb's table has in-frame clones only and misses some. The repertoire holds 45,000 to 65,000 clones, just under 80% seen once, with around 4% in the top ten. The source material was CD4+ T cells from PBMCs cultured without peptide, sampled after COVID-19 vaccination. These receptors came from a human donor who received a COVID-19 vaccine.

The chain combines TRBV30 with TRBJ1-2, with D unresolved. V lost 1 base to trimming and J lost 0 bases, with 9 bases between them. CDR3 length equals 14 residues. Germline values: CDR1 GTSNPN, CDR2 SVGIG (reference sequence). CDR3 DNA: TGTGCCTGGAGTGACCCCCATACTAACTATGGCTACACCTTC. Protein sequence: CAWSDPHTNYGYTF.

The gene calls are TRBV10-3 and TRBJ1-1; possibly TRBD1 for D (5 bases). The CDR3 length is 15 residues. Between the trimmed V and J ends, which lost 10 bases and 3 bases, there was a span of 21 bases. CDR1 and CDR2 (germline): ENHRY, SYGVKD. This CDR3 reads CATGGESGMDTEAFF. The CDR3 coding sequence is TGTGCCACGGGGGGGGAATCTGGTATGGACACTGAAGCTTTCTTT.

The CDR3 DNA reads TGTGCCAGCAGCTCACTTAGGGGGAGACTAGCGGAAGCCTACGAGCAGTACTTC. Residues: CASSSLRGRLAEAYEQYF. V and J are TRBV11-2 and TRBJ2-7, with 9 bases identical to TRBD2. The CDR3 length is 18 residues. The germline CDR1 and CDR2 sequences are SGHAT and FQNNGV. Trimming took 4 bases from V and 2 from J; bases not matched to a gene: 15. The full variable domain, completed using reference TRBV11-2 and TRBJ2-7, is EAGVAQSPRYKIIEKRQSVAFWCNPISGHATLYWYQQILGQGPKLLIQFQNNGVVDDSQLPKDRFSAERLKGVDSTLKIQPAKLEDSAVYLCASSSLRGRLAEAYEQYFGPGTRLTVT.

This chain joins TRBV5-6 and TRBJ2-7; tentatively, D is TRBD1 (6 bases). The CDR3 contains 14 residues. CDR1 and CDR2 (germline): SGHDT, YYEEEE. Trimming shortened V by 0 bases and J by 1 base, and 8 bases separated the two germline ends. This CDR3 reads CASSLDRVSYEQYF. In DNA form, the CDR3 reads TGTGCCAGCAGCTTGGACAGGGTATCCTACGAGCAGTACTTC.

The V and J genes are TRBV19 and TRBJ2-3; 7 bases fit TRBD2. The CDR3 consists of 15 residues. Germline trimming cut 5 bases from V and 5 bases from J; bases unmatched to any gene: 10. Germline V CDR1 and CDR2: LNHDA, SQIVND (reference sequence). Here the CDR3 reads CASSPTSAHGDTQYF. The CDR3 coding sequence is TGTGCCAGTAGTCCCACTAGCGCCCACGGAGATACGCAGTATTTT.

The V and J genes are TRBV12-1 and TRBJ2-1; TRBD2, the table's D call, was not compared with the DNA. TRBV12-1 has pseudogene status. This CDR3 is built from 17 residues. The DNA for the CDR3 is TGTGCCAGCAGCTTTGGGGGGGGGCGCTACCTAGGCAATGAGCAGTTCTTC. As protein: CASSFGGGRYLGNEQFF.

The chain employs TRBV4-1 and TRBJ2-3; no clear D gene. The CDR3 is made up of 14 amino acids. CDR1 and CDR2 from the germline V gene are MGHRA and YSYEKL. Trimming removed 7 bases at V and 3 bases at J, with 14 bases between. CDR3 amino acids: CASNAQHATDTQYF. CDR3 nucleotide sequence: TGCGCCAGCAACGCGCAGCATGCTACAGATACGCAGTATTTT.

The chain recombines TRBV5-6 with TRBJ1-1; 8 bases line up with TRBD1. V lost 9 bases, J lost 8 bases, and 12 bases stayed unmatched. In germline, CDR1 is SGHDT, CDR2 YYEEEE. The CDR3 runs 13 residues. CDR3 bases: TGTGCCACCTCCCTTACAGGGGGTGTGGAAGCTTTCTTT. Encoded protein: CATSLTGGVEAFF.

The chain combines TRBV2 with TRBJ1-2; D unclear. Per germline, CDR1 SNHLY and CDR2 FYNNEI. CDR3 length: 14 amino acids. The V gene lost 3 bases and the J gene lost 4 bases, with 12 bases spanning the gap. CDR3 amino acids: CASSDIVGGYGYTF. CDR3 sequence (DNA): TGTGCCAGCAGTGATATTGTAGGCGGCTATGGCTACACCTTC.

V gene TRBV7-2 combines with J gene TRBJ1-3, with 7 nucleotides matching TRBD1. The CDR3 extends over 18 amino acids. V was pared by 1 base and J by 0 bases, with 9 bases of the junction left unmatched. CDR1 and CDR2 from the germline V gene are SGHTA and FQGNSA. The CDR3 coding sequence is TGTGCCAGCAGCTTAGATGCTAGGGGGCCGCTCTCTGGAAACACCATATATTTT. Amino acids: CASSLDARGPLSGNTIYF.

The V and J genes are TRBV18 and TRBJ2-4; no clear D gene. The CDR3 extends over 13 amino acids. V dropped 6 bases and J dropped 1 base, with 7 bases sitting between them. Germline V CDR1 and CDR2: KGHSH, LQKENI. The CDR3 nucleotides read TGTGCCAGCTCCGCGGAGGCCAAAAACATTCAGTACTTC. Translation gives CASSAEAKNIQYF. Full variable domain (missing parts from reference TRBV18 and TRBJ2-4): NAGVMQNPRHLVRRRGQEARLRCSPMKGHSHVYWYRQLPEEGLKFMVYLQKENIIDESGMPKERFSAEFPKEGPSILRIQQVVRGDSAAYFCASSAEAKNIQYFGAGTRLSVL.

The chain employs TRBV24-1 and TRBJ2-3, with unresolved D. The CDR3 is 17 amino acids. Germline V lookup: CDR1 KGHDR, CDR2 SFDVKD. The V gene lost 3 bases and the J gene lost 0 bases, with 15 bases spanning the gap. CDR3 in amino acids: CATSDPPGRASTDTQYF. The CDR3 nucleotides are TGTGCCACCAGTGATCCCCCGGGCAGAGCTAGCACAGATACGCAGTATTTT.